The rows below give T cell receptor beta chains drawn from one sample of a study of CD8 T cells in ankylosing spondylitis. TCRdb redid the calling of the 5' RACE reads with MiXCR, one entry per CDR3 protein. The repertoire holds 750,000 to 850,000 distinct CDR3 sequences, with about 10% as singletons. The sample was blood, either unsorted or a sorted T cell fraction (not recorded which). These receptors all stem from a male donor with ankylosing spondylitis. Both conserved end residues are part of each CDR3.

j_call: TRBJ2-1
v_call: TRBV10-3
cdr3_aa: CAIRATSGSLYNEQFF

j_call: TRBJ2-2
v_call: TRBV15
cdr3_aa: CATSRDFNTGELFF

j_call: TRBJ1-1
v_call: TRBV7-2
cdr3_aa: CASSLGWRGTEAFF

j_call: TRBJ2-7
v_call: TRBV4-3
cdr3_aa: CASSQEVYREEPPYEQYF

j_call: TRBJ1-6
v_call: TRBV5-1
cdr3_aa: CASSLSSPRNSPLHF

j_call: TRBJ2-4
v_call: TRBV11-1
cdr3_aa: CASSQGEDIQYF

j_call: TRBJ1-4
v_call: TRBV5-6
cdr3_aa: CASSGGGFNEKLFF

j_call: TRBJ1-1
v_call: TRBV4-1
cdr3_aa: CASSHYSGGAVGTEAFF

j_call: TRBJ1-1
v_call: TRBV7-2
cdr3_aa: CASSPRTGHTEAFF

j_call: TRBJ2-4
v_call: TRBV20-1
cdr3_aa: CSARETSAKNIQYF

j_call: TRBJ2-3
v_call: TRBV7-7
cdr3_aa: CASSLTPWDTQYF

j_call: TRBJ2-2
v_call: TRBV9
cdr3_aa: CASSVEGGLDTGELFF

j_call: TRBJ2-3
v_call: TRBV10-3
cdr3_aa: CAIKRTSGRGLGTDTQYF

j_call: TRBJ2-7
v_call: TRBV7-9
cdr3_aa: CASSVGTGIYEQYF

j_call: TRBJ1-1
v_call: TRBV20-1
cdr3_aa: CSATQGILNTEAFF

j_call: TRBJ2-1
v_call: TRBV9
cdr3_aa: CASSVEGLGSDEQFF

j_call: TRBJ1-1
v_call: TRBV29-1
cdr3_aa: CSSHRDSRPLDAFF

j_call: TRBJ1-2
v_call: TRBV4-3
cdr3_aa: CASSQEALAQLAGHTF

j_call: TRBJ2-5
v_call: TRBV4-2
cdr3_aa: CASSQVQSWETQYF

j_call: TRBJ2-3
v_call: TRBV5-5
cdr3_aa: CASVLAPDTQYF

j_call: TRBJ2-3
v_call: TRBV20-1
cdr3_aa: CSARGGGSGGSTDTQYF

j_call: TRBJ2-3
v_call: TRBV20-1
cdr3_aa: CSALGGVTDTQYF

j_call: TRBJ2-7
v_call: TRBV4-3
cdr3_aa: CASSQDVGNGQYF

j_call: TRBJ1-5
v_call: TRBV25-1
cdr3_aa: CASSESGARNQPQHF

j_call: TRBJ1-6
v_call: TRBV7-2
cdr3_aa: CASSFPGSNSPLHF

j_call: TRBJ2-1
v_call: TRBV12-3/TRBV12-4
cdr3_aa: CASRSGTGDYNEQFF

j_call: TRBJ2-7
v_call: TRBV6-2/TRBV6-3
cdr3_aa: CASSYLGPSSYEQYF

j_call: TRBJ2-2
v_call: TRBV12-3/TRBV12-4
cdr3_aa: CASAGGELFF

j_call: TRBJ1-6
v_call: TRBV5-1
cdr3_aa: CASSVNRDASTWSPLHF

j_call: TRBJ2-1
v_call: TRBV7-9
cdr3_aa: CASSLYRTSGSSNEQFF

j_call: TRBJ1-1
v_call: TRBV29-1
cdr3_aa: CSVRGRAITEAFF

j_call: TRBJ2-7
v_call: TRBV27
cdr3_aa: CASSPLAGGISYEQYF

j_call: TRBJ1-5
v_call: TRBV20-1
cdr3_aa: CSAVAPGGLGQPQHF

j_call: TRBJ2-3
v_call: TRBV5-6
cdr3_aa: CASSSSRVGDTQYF

j_call: TRBJ2-7
v_call: TRBV5-6
cdr3_aa: CASSLYTQGTRYEQYF